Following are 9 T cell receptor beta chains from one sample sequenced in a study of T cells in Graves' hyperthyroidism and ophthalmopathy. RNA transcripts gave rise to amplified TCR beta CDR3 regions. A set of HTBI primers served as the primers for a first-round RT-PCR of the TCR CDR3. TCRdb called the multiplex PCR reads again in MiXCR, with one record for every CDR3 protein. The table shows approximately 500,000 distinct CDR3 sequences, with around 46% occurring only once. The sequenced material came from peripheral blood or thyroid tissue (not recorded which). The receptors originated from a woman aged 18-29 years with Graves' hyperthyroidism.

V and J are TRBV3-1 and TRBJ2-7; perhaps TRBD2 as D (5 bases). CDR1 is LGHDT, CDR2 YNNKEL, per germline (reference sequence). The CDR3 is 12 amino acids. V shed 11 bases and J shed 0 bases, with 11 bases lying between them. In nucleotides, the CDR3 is TGTGCCGCACTTAGCGACTCCTACGAGCAGTACTTC. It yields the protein CAALSDSYEQYF.

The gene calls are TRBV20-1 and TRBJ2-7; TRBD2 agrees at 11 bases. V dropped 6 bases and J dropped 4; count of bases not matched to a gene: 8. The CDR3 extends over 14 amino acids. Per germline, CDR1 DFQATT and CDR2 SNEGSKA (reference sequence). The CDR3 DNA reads TGCAGTGCCAGCGTAGCGGGAGGGACTTACGAGCAGTACTTC. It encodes CSASVAGGTYEQYF.

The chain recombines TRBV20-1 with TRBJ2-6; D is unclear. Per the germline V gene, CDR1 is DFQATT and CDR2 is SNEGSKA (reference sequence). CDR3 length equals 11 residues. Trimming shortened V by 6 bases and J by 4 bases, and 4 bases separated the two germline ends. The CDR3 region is CSAQGANVLTF. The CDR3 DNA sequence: TGCAGTGCCCAAGGGGCCAACGTCCTGACTTTC.

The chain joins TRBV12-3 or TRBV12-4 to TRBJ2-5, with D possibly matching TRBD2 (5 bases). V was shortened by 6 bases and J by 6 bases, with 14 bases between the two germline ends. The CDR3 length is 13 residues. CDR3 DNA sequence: TGTGCCAGCAGCGACTACAATGAGCAGACCCAGTACTTC. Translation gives CASSDYNEQTQYF.

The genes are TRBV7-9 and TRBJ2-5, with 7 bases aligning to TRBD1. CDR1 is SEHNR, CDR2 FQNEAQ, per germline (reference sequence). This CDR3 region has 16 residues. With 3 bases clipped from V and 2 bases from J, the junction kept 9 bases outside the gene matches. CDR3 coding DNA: TGTGCCAGCAGCTTCAATCCAGGGGGAGATCAAGAGACCCAGTACTTC. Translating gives CASSFNPGGDQETQYF.

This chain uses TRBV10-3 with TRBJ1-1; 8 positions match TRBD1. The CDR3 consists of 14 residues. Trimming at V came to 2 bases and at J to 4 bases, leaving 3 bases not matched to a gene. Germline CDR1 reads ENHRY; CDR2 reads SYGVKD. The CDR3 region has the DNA TGTGCCATCAGTGAGCGGACAGGGAGCACTGAAGCTTTCTTT. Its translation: CAISERTGSTEAFF.

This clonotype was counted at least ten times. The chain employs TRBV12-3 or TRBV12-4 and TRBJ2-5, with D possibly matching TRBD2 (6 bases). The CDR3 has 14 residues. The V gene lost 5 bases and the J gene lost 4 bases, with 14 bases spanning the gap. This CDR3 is CASSPRDSLETQYF. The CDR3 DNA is TGTGCCAGCAGTCCCCGGGACTCCTTAGAGACCCAGTACTTC.

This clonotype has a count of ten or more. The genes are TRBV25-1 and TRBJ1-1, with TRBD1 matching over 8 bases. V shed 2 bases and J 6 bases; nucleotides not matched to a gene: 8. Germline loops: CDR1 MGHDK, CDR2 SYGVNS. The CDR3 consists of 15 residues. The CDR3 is CASSELDRVGAEAFF. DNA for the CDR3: TGTGCCAGCAGTGAACTGGACAGGGTGGGCGCTGAAGCTTTCTTT.

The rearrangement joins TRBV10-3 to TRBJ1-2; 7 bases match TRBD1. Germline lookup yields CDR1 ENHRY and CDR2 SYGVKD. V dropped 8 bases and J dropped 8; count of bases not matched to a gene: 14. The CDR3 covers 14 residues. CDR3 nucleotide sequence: TGTGCCATCCCCAGGACGACAGGGATTAAGGGCTACACCTTC. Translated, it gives CAIPRTTGIKGYTF.